Each of the 24 T cell receptor beta chains below was sequenced from the same sample in a study of shared clonotypes between healthy human individuals (TCRdb year 2020). Libraries came from the immunoSEQ multiplex PCR assay. TCRdb mirrors the immuneACCESS table, restricted to in-frame sequences. Some clones are absent from its copies; in checked studies, under half trace to an unresolved V gene, and the reason for the others is unknown. This sample has roughly 2.5 million clones in its table, and 85% to 95% of those were observed once. The ten biggest clones cover 0.14% of the sample. Sequenced input: naive CD4+ T cells sorted from blood. Interpreted using the paper, the cell subset or site label stands for: CD45RA+ positively selected. These receptors came from a man between 18 and 35 years old in good health.

The chain couples TRBV11-2 to TRBJ1-4; no reliable D call. The CDR3 totals 13 residues. Germline V gene data show CDR1 as SGHAT and CDR2 as FQNNGV. V was trimmed by 3 bases and J by 4 bases, leaving 6 bases between them. The CDR3, as DNA: TGTGCCAGCAGCTTTTTGAATAATGAAAAACTGTTTTTT. Its protein product is CASSFLNNEKLFF.

The chain uses TRBV12-1 and TRBJ2-7. TRBV12-1 corresponds to a pseudogene. This CDR3 is built from 13 residues. Here the CDR3 DNA reads TGTGCCAGCAGCTTTGGGACGTACTACGAGCAGTACTTC. As protein: CASSFGTYYEQYF.

This clone was found a few times. The chain joins TRBV28 to TRBJ1-3; D is unclear. V was shortened by 7 bases and J by 9 bases, with 16 bases between the two germline ends. Germline assignment: CDR1 MDHEN and CDR2 SYDVKM. The CDR3 runs 13 residues. The CDR3 DNA sequence: TGTGCCAGCAACGACATGGCCCGGACCACCATATATTTT. Its translation: CASNDMARTTIYF.

This chain links TRBV7-9 with TRBJ1-3; no clear D gene. Trimming pared 3 bases from V and 0 bases from J, leaving 9 bases between. The CDR3 covers 15 residues. CDR1 SEHNR and CDR2 FQNEAQ come from the germline V gene (reference sequence). In DNA form, the CDR3 reads TGTGCCAGCAGCTTCGAGCTGTCCTCTGGAAACACCATATATTTT. Translated, it gives CASSFELSSGNTIYF.

The chain recombines TRBV9 with TRBJ1-1, with a possible D match to TRBD1 (5 bases). Germline V gives CDR1 SGDLS, CDR2 YYNGEE. This CDR3 spans 15 amino acids. V gave up 3 bases and J gave up 1 base, with 13 bases separating them. The CDR3 nucleotides are TGTGCCAGCAGCGCTCATGGGGGTGGGAACACTGAAGCTTTCTTT. It specifies CASSAHGGGNTEAFF. The whole variable domain, filled in from reference TRBV9 and TRBJ1-1, reads DSGVTQTPKHLITATGQRVTLRCSPRSGDLSVYWYQQSLDQGLQFLIQYYNGEERAKGNILERFSAQQFPDLHSELNLSSLELGDSALYFCASSAHGGGNTEAFFGQGTRLTVV.

The chain employs TRBV13 and TRBJ1-6; 9 bases line up with TRBD1. V lost 3 bases and J lost 6; bases outside the gene matches: 3. This CDR3 has 15 amino acids. CDR1 PRHDT and CDR2 FYEKMQ come from the germline V gene (reference sequence). The DNA of the CDR3 is TGTGCCAGCAGCTTCGACAGGGGGATTAATTCACCCCTCCACTTT. Translating it yields CASSFDRGINSPLHF.

The CDR3 region has the DNA TGCGCCAGCAGCTTGGCTACCAAAGAGACCCAGTACTTC. It translates to CASSLATKETQYF. This chain uses TRBV5-1 with TRBJ2-5, with D hard to call. CDR3 length equals 13 residues. The ends were cut back, 0 bases at V and 3 bases at J, with 6 bases in the middle. Per the germline V gene, CDR1 is SGHRS and CDR2 is YFSETQ.

As DNA, the CDR3 is TGTGCCAGCCCCCTATACTATCTACACTGGACAGGGGAAAACGTCTACACCTTC. Its protein product is CASPLYYLHWTGENVYTF. This rearrangement joins TRBV27 to TRBJ1-2; 9 bases agree with TRBD1. V shed 8 bases, J shed 10 bases, and the junction held 26 bases outside the gene matches. This CDR3 region has 18 residues. The germline CDR1 and CDR2 sequences are MNHEY and SMNVEV (reference sequence).

This chain links TRBV7-2 with TRBJ2-2; D ambiguous. Trimming removed 0 bases at V and 4 bases at J, with 9 bases between. The CDR3 length is 15 residues. Germline V gives CDR1 SGHTA, CDR2 FQGNSA. DNA for the CDR3: TGTGCCAGCAGCTTAGCGGGAAGATTCACCGGGGAGCTGTTTTTT. Protein: CASSLAGRFTGELFF.

The chain couples TRBV7-2 to TRBJ2-1; TRBD1 aligns across 9 bases. Trimming removed 5 bases from V and 6 bases from J; junction bases left unmatched: 8. The CDR3 contains 15 residues. CDR1 is SGHTA and CDR2 is FQGNSA in the germline V gene. The CDR3 sequence is CASSPLWDRANEQFF. CDR3 nucleotide sequence: TGTGCCAGCAGCCCTCTGTGGGACAGGGCCAATGAGCAGTTCTTC.

The CDR3 reads CASSTQGPNNEKLFF. The CDR3 DNA reads as TGTGCCAGCAGTACCCAGGGGCCTAATAATGAAAAACTGTTTTTT. This sequence joins TRBV27 and TRBJ1-4, with D maybe TRBD1 (6 bases). Per germline, CDR1 MNHEY and CDR2 SMNVEV (reference sequence). CDR3 length equals 15 residues. Trimming shortened V by 5 bases and J by 4 bases, and 14 bases separated the two germline ends.

V is TRBV4-1 and J is TRBJ1-5; no reliable D call. The CDR3 has 16 residues. Trimming left V 1 base short and J 3 bases short, with 13 bases between. The germline CDR1 and CDR2 sequences are MGHRA and YSYEKL. The CDR3 is CASSQVVGSFNQPQHF. The CDR3 coding sequence is TGCGCCAGCAGCCAAGTTGTAGGTTCGTTCAATCAGCCCCAGCATTTT.

This chain joins TRBV30 and TRBJ2-3, with D perhaps assigned TRBD1 or TRBD2 (5 bases each). Per germline, CDR1 GTSNPN and CDR2 SVGIG (reference sequence). The CDR3 runs to 13 residues. The ends were cut back, 3 bases at V and 2 bases at J, with 9 bases in the middle. The CDR3 region has the DNA TGTGCCTGGAGCGGGGCGAACACAGATACGCAGTATTTT. Its protein is CAWSGANTDTQYF. Using reference TRBV30 and TRBJ2-3 for the parts outside the CDR3, the full variable domain is SQTIHQWPATLVQPVGSPLSLECTVEGTSNPNLYWYRQAAGRGLQLLFYSVGIGQISSEVPQNLSASRPQDRQFILSSKKLLLSDSGFYLCAWSGANTDTQYFGPGTRLTVL.

This chain uses TRBV7-2 with TRBJ2-5; a weak D match, TRBD2 (5 bases). The CDR3 is 11 amino acids. V was pared by 6 bases and J by 7 bases, with 9 bases between. Germline V CDR1 and CDR2: SGHTA, FQGNSA. The CDR3 protein is CASRLGGTQYF. DNA for the CDR3: TGTGCCAGCAGACTAGGAGGGACCCAGTACTTC.

This sequence joins TRBV27 and TRBJ2-3; D is perhaps TRBD1 or TRBD2 (6 bases each). The V gene lost 2 bases and the J gene lost 5 bases, with 14 bases spanning the gap. The CDR3 is 15 amino acids. Germline CDR1 reads MNHEY; CDR2 reads SMNVEV (reference sequence). The CDR3 spells CASSLRGYSGDTQYF. The CDR3 nucleotides read TGTGCCAGCAGTTTAAGGGGGTATAGCGGAGATACGCAGTATTTT.

The chain is built from TRBV10-3 and TRBJ1-4; D not certain. Germline loops: CDR1 ENHRY, CDR2 SYGVKD. This CDR3 has 13 amino acids. Trimming cost V 5 bases and J 0 bases, with 4 bases left between them. The CDR3 reads CAISPTTNEKLFF. The CDR3 DNA is TGTGCCATCAGTCCCACAACTAATGAAAAACTGTTTTTT.

The rearrangement joins TRBV11-2 to TRBJ2-2, with D unresolved. The CDR3 is 14 residues long. The V and J ends lost 8 bases and 1 base respectively, with 11 bases between them. Germline CDR1 is SGHAT and CDR2 is FQNNGV. CDR3 DNA: TGTGCCAGCGTCCGGCAGATGAACACCGGGGAGCTGTTTTTT. Translating gives CASVRQMNTGELFF.

CDR3 nucleotide sequence: TGCAGCGTCGAGCCCCTCGATACGCAGTATTTT. This sequence encodes CSVEPLDTQYF. The gene calls are TRBV29-1 and TRBJ2-3; D ambiguous. V was pared by 6 bases and J by 6 bases, with 10 bases between. CDR1 SQVTM and CDR2 ANQGSEA come from the germline V gene. This CDR3 region has 11 residues.

CDR3 sequence reads: CASSLLAGVISGELFF. The DNA of the CDR3 is TGTGCCAGCAGCCTCCTAGCGGGGGTTATTTCTGGGGAGCTGTTTTTT. The gene calls are TRBV11-3 and TRBJ2-2; 10 nucleotides match TRBD2. The V and J ends lost 5 bases and 8 bases, in that order; junction bases with no gene match: 11. CDR1 and CDR2 from the germline V gene are SGHNT and YENEEA. The CDR3 spans 16 residues.

This clone was observed a single time. The chain is built from TRBV2 and TRBJ1-4; D is possibly TRBD1 (6 bases). Looked up from germline, CDR1 is SNHLY and CDR2 is FYNNEI. The germline V and J ends were trimmed by 4 bases and 6 bases, with 12 bases remaining between them. CDR3 length: 14 amino acids. This chain's CDR3 is CASSGGGMDEKLFF. The DNA of the CDR3 is TGTGCCAGCAGTGGAGGGGGGATGGATGAAAAACTGTTTTTT.

Comments on this clone: Distinct nucleotide sequences in the sample also encode this CDR3. The V and J genes are TRBV6-1 and TRBJ2-2; D not certain. This CDR3 is 11 amino acids long. V shed 3 bases and J shed 7 bases, with 3 bases lying between them. In germline, CDR1 is MNHNS, CDR2 SASEGT. The CDR3 sequence: CASSESGELFF. The CDR3 nucleotides are TGTGCCAGCAGTGAGAGCGGGGAGCTGTTTTTT.

V and J are TRBV16 and TRBJ1-2; D uncertain. This CDR3 has 12 amino acids. V lost 4 bases, J lost 6 bases, and 9 bases lay in between. In germline, CDR1 is KGHSY, CDR2 FQNENV. Here the CDR3 DNA reads TGTGCCAGCAGCCCTTGGGGTGATGGCTACACCTTC. Translated: CASSPWGDGYTF.

V and J are TRBV9 and TRBJ2-3; the match to TRBD2 covers 8 bases. V dropped 3 bases and J dropped 6; count of bases not matched to a gene: 9. The CDR3 loop spans 15 amino acids. Germline V gene data show CDR1 as SGDLS and CDR2 as YYNGEE. The CDR3 protein is CASSAAGGLEDTQYF. CDR3 coding DNA: TGTGCCAGCAGCGCGGCGGGAGGCCTTGAGGATACGCAGTATTTT.

This chain joins TRBV4-1 and TRBJ2-1, with 7 nucleotides matching TRBD2. Per germline, CDR1 MGHRA and CDR2 YSYEKL. The junction had 9 bases not matched to a gene; V was cut back by 4 bases and J by 9 bases. The CDR3 is 14 residues long. CDR3: CASSPGRVAVEQFF. The CDR3 DNA reads TGCGCCAGCAGCCCTGGGAGGGTTGCGGTTGAGCAGTTCTTC.